This TCR beta chain was observed in a study of early T cells in non-severe SARS-CoV-2 infection. Findings and caveats of the study: Using VDJdb, the matching emphasized anti-spike CD8 responses while missing private and CD4 specificities.

The sample holds many counts of this clonotype. Its target is unknown. V was clipped by 8 bases and J by 9 bases, with 22 bases between them. Germline loops: CDR1 SQVTM, CDR2 ANQGSEA. The CDR3 is 13 residues long. Researchers tagged individual cDNA molecules with unique molecular identifiers. One entry per CDR3 protein results from TCRdb running MiXCR on the 5' RACE reads. The sample lists roughly 46,000 distinct CDR3 sequences; around 6.9% were seen once. This chain links TRBV29-1 with TRBJ2-5; D assignment may be TRBD1 or TRBD2 (5 bases each). The source material was whole blood. This receptor was identified in an adult who was a healthcare worker with PCR-confirmed SARS-CoV-2 infection or an uninfected control (not recorded which). The CDR3 DNA reads TGCAGCCTTCTTGGGACCCCGGGTATGGCCCAGTACTTC. Residues: CSLLGTPGMAQYF.